Presented here are 5 T cell receptor beta chains from one specimen sequenced in a study of cytomegalovirus exposure and HLA in healthy donors. Vbeta (60) and Jbeta (13) primers were used in the PCR. Clones were read by immunoSEQ multiplex PCR, and TCRdb kept only the in-frame ones, dropping some. The sample consists of 200,000 to 250,000 clones, 70% to 80% of them appearing once. Sequenced: PBMCs. The receptors shown here come from a girl aged 2-10 years in good health and CMV-seronegative.

J is TRBJ1-1 and V is TRBV25-1, with D possibly being TRBD1 (5 bases). Germline V CDR1 and CDR2: MGHDK, SYGVNS. The ends were cut back, 1 base at V and 4 bases at J, with 7 bases in the middle. The CDR3 runs to 13 residues. The CDR3 bases are TGTGCCAGCAGTGAATGGGGGGGCACTGAAGCTTTCTTT. Translated: CASSEWGGTEAFF.

This clone was recorded only once. One end of the junction fails to match germline, which may point to a read error. CDR3 coding DNA: TGCGACGCGTTTATTGGGGACATAGCCAAAAACATTCAGTACTTC. Amino acids: CDAFIGDIAKNIQYF. The genes are TRBV27 and TRBJ2-4; possible D gene TRBD1, 6 bases. Germline assignment: CDR1 MNHEY and CDR2 SMNVEV (reference sequence). The CDR3 spans 15 residues.

V and J are TRBV25-1 and TRBJ1-2; 8 bases are a match to TRBD1. Trimming at V came to 3 bases and at J to 0 bases, leaving 3 bases not matched to a gene. The CDR3 contains 15 residues. Per the germline V gene, CDR1 is MGHDK and CDR2 is SYGVNS. This CDR3 is CASSDRTGPNYGYTF. The CDR3 nucleotides are TGTGCCAGCAGTGATAGGACAGGGCCTAACTATGGCTACACCTTC.

J is TRBJ1-2 and V is TRBV6-1; a possible D gene is TRBD1 (6 bases). V gave up 6 bases and J gave up 3 bases, with 11 bases separating them. CDR1 MNHNS and CDR2 SASEGT come from the germline V gene. The CDR3 extends over 13 amino acids. CDR3: CASSPYRDYGYTF. For the CDR3, the DNA is TGTGCCAGCAGCCCCTACAGGGACTATGGCTACACCTTC.

CDR3 bases: TGTGCCAGCAGCCGCAGAGGGGTAGGACAGGGTAGTTTGGGCACTGAAGCTTTCTTT. Translating it yields CASSRRGVGQGSLGTEAFF. This chain connects TRBV7-6 to TRBJ1-1; 8 bases line up with TRBD1. The germline V gene encodes CDR1 SGHVS and CDR2 FNYEAQ. The CDR3 length is 19 residues. Losses at the gene ends were 5 bases for V and 4 bases for J; bases not matched to a gene: 21.